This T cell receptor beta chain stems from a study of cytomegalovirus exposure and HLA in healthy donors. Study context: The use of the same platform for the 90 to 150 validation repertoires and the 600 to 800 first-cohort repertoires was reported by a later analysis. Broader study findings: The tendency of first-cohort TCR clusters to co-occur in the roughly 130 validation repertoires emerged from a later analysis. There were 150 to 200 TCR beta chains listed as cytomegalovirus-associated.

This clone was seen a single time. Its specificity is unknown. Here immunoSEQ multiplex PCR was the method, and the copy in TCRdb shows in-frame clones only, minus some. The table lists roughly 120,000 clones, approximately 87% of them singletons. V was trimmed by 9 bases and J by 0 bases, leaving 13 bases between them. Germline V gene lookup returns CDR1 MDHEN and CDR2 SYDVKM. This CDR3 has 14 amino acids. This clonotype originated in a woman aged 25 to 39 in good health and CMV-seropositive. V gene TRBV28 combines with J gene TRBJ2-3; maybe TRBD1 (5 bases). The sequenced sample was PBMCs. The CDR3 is CASFQGQSTDTQYF. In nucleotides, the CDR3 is TGTGCCAGTTTCCAGGGTCAAAGCACAGATACGCAGTATTTT. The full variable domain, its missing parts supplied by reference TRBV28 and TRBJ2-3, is DVKVTQSSRYLVKRTGEKVFLECVQDMDHENMFWYRQDPGLGLRLIYFSYDVKMKEKGDIPEGYSVSREKKERFSLILESASTNQTSMYLCASFQGQSTDTQYFGPGTRLTVL.